A single sample is the source of the 5 T cell receptor beta chains below, sequenced in a study of blood T cell repertoires in COVID-19. This table comes from immunoSEQ multiplex PCR, and its TCRdb copy is limited to in-frame clones, with some not included. Of about 240,000 clones in the sample, 82% are singletons; the top ten hold roughly 12%. Sequencing was performed on peripheral blood. Every receptor here comes from a woman aged 55-69 years with active or convalescent COVID-19.

This chain connects TRBV7-2 to TRBJ1-1; D gene ambiguous. CDR3 size: 13 residues. Germline V lookup: CDR1 SGHTA, CDR2 FQGNSA. The ends were cut back, 3 bases at V and 0 bases at J, with 5 bases in the middle. The CDR3 is CASSFSLNTEAFF. The CDR3 nucleotides read TGTGCCAGCAGCTTCTCCCTGAACACTGAAGCTTTCTTT.

The count of this clone is one. The chain employs TRBV15 and TRBJ2-2, with D possibly TRBD2 on 6 matching bases. The CDR3 length is 14 residues. The V and J ends lost 3 bases and 6 bases respectively, with 11 bases between them. Germline V CDR1 and CDR2: LNHNV, YYDKDF (reference sequence). This CDR3 is CATSSIREAGELFF. CDR3 DNA: TGTGCCACCAGCAGTATCAGGGAGGCCGGGGAGCTGTTTTTT.

V usage is TRBV3-1 (or the pseudogene TRBV3-2) and J usage is TRBJ2-7; 14 positions agree with TRBD2. CDR1 is LGHDT and CDR2 is YNNKEL in the germline V gene (reference sequence). The CDR3 runs to 16 residues. Trimming at V came to 6 bases and at J to 4 bases, leaving 8 bases not matched to a gene. Here the CDR3 DNA reads TGTGCCAGCAGTCGAGGGACTAGCGGGGGAGATTACGAGCAGTACTTC. The encoded protein is CASSRGTSGGDYEQYF.

The chain carries TRBV5-1 and TRBJ1-1; D is possibly TRBD1 (5 bases). V was shortened by 1 base and J by 4 bases, with 17 bases between the two germline ends. This CDR3 is built from 16 residues. Germline V CDR1 and CDR2: SGHRS, YFSETQ. The CDR3 sequence is CASSLQGAGSGTEAFF. CDR3 DNA: TGCGCCAGCAGCTTGCAGGGCGCAGGGTCCGGCACTGAAGCTTTCTTT.

The chain couples TRBV3-1 (or the pseudogene TRBV3-2) to TRBJ2-3; D ambiguous. The CDR3 is made up of 16 amino acids. The germline V gene has CDR1 LGHDT and CDR2 YNNKEL (reference sequence). Between the trimmed V and J ends, which lost 2 bases and 0 bases, there was a span of 12 bases. The CDR3 region has the DNA TGTGCCAGCAGCCAACGTTCCTCCCCTAGCACAGATACGCAGTATTTT. Translation gives CASSQRSSPSTDTQYF.